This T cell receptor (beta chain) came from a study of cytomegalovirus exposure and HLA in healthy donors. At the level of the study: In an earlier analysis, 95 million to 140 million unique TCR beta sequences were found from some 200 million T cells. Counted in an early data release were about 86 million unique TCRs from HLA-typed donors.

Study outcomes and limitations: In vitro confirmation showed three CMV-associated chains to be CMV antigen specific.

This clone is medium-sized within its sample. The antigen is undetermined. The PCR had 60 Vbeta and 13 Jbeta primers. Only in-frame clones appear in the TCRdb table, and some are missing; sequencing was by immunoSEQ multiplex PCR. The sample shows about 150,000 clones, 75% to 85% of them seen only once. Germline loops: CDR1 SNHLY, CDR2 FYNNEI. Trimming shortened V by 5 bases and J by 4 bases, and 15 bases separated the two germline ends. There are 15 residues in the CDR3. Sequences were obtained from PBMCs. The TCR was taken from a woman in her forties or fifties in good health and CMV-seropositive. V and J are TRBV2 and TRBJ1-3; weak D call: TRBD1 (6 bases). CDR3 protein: CASSTSTGFGNTIYF. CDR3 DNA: TGTGCCAGCAGTACCTCCACAGGGTTCGGAAACACCATATATTTT. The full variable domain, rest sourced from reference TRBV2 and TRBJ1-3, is EPEVTQTPSHQVTQMGQEVILRCVPISNHLYFYWYRQILGQKVEFLVSFYNNEISEKSEIFDDQFSVERPDGSNFTLKIRSTKLEDSAMYFCASSTSTGFGNTIYFGEGSWLTVV.